A selection of T cell receptor beta chains follows, all from one sample in a study of blood T cell repertoires in COVID-19. Only in-frame clones appear in the TCRdb table, and some are missing; sequencing was by immunoSEQ multiplex PCR. Found here are under 300,000 clones, around nine tenths of them singletons; the top ten hold under 9%. Sequencing input: peripheral blood. All receptors come from a woman in her 70s with active or convalescent COVID-19. CDR3s include the opening cysteine and the closing phenylalanine or tryptophan. The D gene is left open where the match is weak. Clone size is given for some rows only: seen once, a few or many times, or a class if the clone is expanded.

d_call: TRBD2
v_call: TRBV4-2
clone_size: .
j_call: TRBJ2-5
cdr3_aa: CASSLSGGEQETQYF
cdr3_nt: TGTGCCAGCAGCCTTAGCGGGGGGGAACAAGAGACCCAGTACTTC

d_call: .
v_call: TRBV6-2/TRBV6-3
clone_size: .
j_call: TRBJ1-5
cdr3_aa: CASSYSPGNQPQHF
cdr3_nt: TGTGCCAGCAGTTACTCCCCGGGTAATCAGCCCCAGCATTTT

d_call: .
v_call: TRBV6-5
clone_size: .
j_call: TRBJ1-5
cdr3_aa: CASSRGQLGQPQHF
cdr3_nt: TGTGCCAGCAGCCGCGGCCAGCTCGGGCAGCCCCAGCATTTT

d_call: .
v_call: TRBV19
clone_size: .
j_call: TRBJ1-2
cdr3_aa: CASRPNTNDGYTF
cdr3_nt: TGTGCCAGTAGACCCAATACTAACGATGGCTACACCTTC

d_call: TRBD1
v_call: TRBV9
clone_size: once
j_call: TRBJ1-2
cdr3_aa: CASSVVPDRAHGYTF
cdr3_nt: TGTGCCAGCAGCGTAGTTCCCGACAGGGCCCATGGCTACACCTTC

d_call: .
v_call: TRBV5-4
clone_size: .
j_call: TRBJ1-3
cdr3_aa: CASSPTSGSTMAASGNTIYF
cdr3_nt: TGTGCCAGCAGCCCGACCTCCGGAAGTACCATGGCAGCGTCTGGAAACACCATATATTTT

d_call: TRBD1
v_call: TRBV7-2
clone_size: .
j_call: TRBJ1-1
cdr3_aa: CASSSEGTGGGNTEAFF
cdr3_nt: TGTGCCAGCAGTTCGGAGGGGACAGGGGGAGGAAACACTGAAGCTTTCTTT

d_call: .
v_call: TRBV7-2
clone_size: once
j_call: TRBJ2-1
cdr3_aa: CASSKEQGHYNEQFF
cdr3_nt: TGTGCCAGCAGCAAGGAACAGGGCCACTACAATGAGCAGTTCTTC

d_call: .
v_call: TRBV27
clone_size: .
j_call: TRBJ1-5
cdr3_aa: CASRIQGSNQPQHF
cdr3_nt: TGTGCCAGCAGGATACAGGGAAGCAATCAGCCCCAGCATTTT

d_call: TRBD1
v_call: TRBV7-2
clone_size: .
j_call: TRBJ2-1
cdr3_aa: CASSFPGQGANEQFF
cdr3_nt: TGTGCCAGCAGCTTCCCGGGACAGGGGGCAAATGAGCAGTTCTTC

d_call: TRBD1
v_call: TRBV6-4
clone_size: .
j_call: TRBJ1-1
cdr3_aa: CASSVSTTGDTEAFF
cdr3_nt: TGTGCCAGCAGTGTCTCCACCACAGGGGATACTGAAGCTTTCTTT

d_call: .
v_call: TRBV10-2
clone_size: .
j_call: TRBJ2-5
cdr3_aa: CASSESGGRQETQYF
cdr3_nt: TGCGCCAGCAGTGAGTCGGGGGGACGGCAAGAGACCCAGTACTTC

d_call: TRBD1
v_call: TRBV7-8
clone_size: .
j_call: TRBJ1-2
cdr3_aa: CASSLRASTGGNYGYTF
cdr3_nt: TGTGCCAGCAGCTTAAGGGCCTCGACAGGGGGTAACTATGGCTACACCTTC

d_call: TRBD1
v_call: TRBV4-2
clone_size: once
j_call: TRBJ2-5
cdr3_aa: CASSQPTGAEETQYF
cdr3_nt: TGTGCCAGCAGCCAACCGACAGGGGCTGAAGAGACCCAGTACTTC

d_call: .
v_call: TRBV27
clone_size: .
j_call: TRBJ1-2
cdr3_aa: CASSWGATPLYGYTF
cdr3_nt: TGTGCCAGCAGTTGGGGAGCGACTCCATTATATGGCTACACCTTC

d_call: .
v_call: TRBV6-5
clone_size: once
j_call: TRBJ2-6
cdr3_aa: CASWTTGANVLTF
cdr3_nt: TGTGCCAGTTGGACTACTGGGGCCAACGTCCTGACTTTC

d_call: .
v_call: TRBV29-1
clone_size: .
j_call: TRBJ1-4
cdr3_aa: CSVDNGIPGVNEKLFF
cdr3_nt: TGCAGCGTTGATAATGGGATACCCGGGGTAAATGAAAAACTGTTTTTT

d_call: .
v_call: TRBV7-6
clone_size: .
j_call: TRBJ1-5
cdr3_aa: CASSLPSRQHF
cdr3_nt: TGTGCCAGCAGCTTACCTAGCAGGCAGCATTTT

d_call: .
v_call: TRBV11-2
clone_size: .
j_call: TRBJ1-5
cdr3_aa: CASSLGGTNIQPQHF
cdr3_nt: TGTGCCAGCAGCTTAGGTGGGACAAATATCCAGCCCCAGCATTTT

d_call: TRBD2
v_call: TRBV5-1
clone_size: .
j_call: TRBJ2-1
cdr3_aa: CASSLRASGGLYNEQFF
cdr3_nt: TGCGCCAGCAGCTTGAGGGCTAGCGGGGGCCTATACAATGAGCAGTTCTTC

d_call: TRBD1
v_call: TRBV11-2
clone_size: .
j_call: TRBJ2-5
cdr3_aa: CASSRSLTGGETQYF
cdr3_nt: TGTGCCAGCAGTCGATCCTTAACAGGGGGAGAGACCCAGTACTTC

d_call: .
v_call: TRBV7-2
clone_size: .
j_call: TRBJ2-3
cdr3_aa: CASSFPAVTDTQYF
cdr3_nt: TGTGCCAGCAGCTTCCCAGCGGTCACAGATACGCAGTATTTT

d_call: TRBD1
v_call: TRBV6-5
clone_size: .
j_call: TRBJ1-2
cdr3_aa: CASSSWTGKNYGYTF
cdr3_nt: TGTGCCAGCAGTTCGTGGACAGGGAAGAACTATGGCTACACCTTC

d_call: .
v_call: TRBV7-9
clone_size: few
j_call: TRBJ1-3
cdr3_aa: CASSAGNTIYF
cdr3_nt: TGTGCCAGCAGTGCGGGTAACACCATATATTTT

d_call: .
v_call: TRBV4-1
clone_size: .
j_call: TRBJ1-1
cdr3_aa: CASSQEIATATEAFF
cdr3_nt: TGCGCCAGCAGCCAAGAAATCGCCACAGCCACTGAAGCTTTCTTT

d_call: .
v_call: TRBV6-2/TRBV6-3
clone_size: .
j_call: TRBJ1-4
cdr3_aa: CASSYLEGEKLFF
cdr3_nt: TGTGCCAGCAGTTACCTAGAAGGTGAAAAACTGTTTTTT

d_call: .
v_call: TRBV3-1/TRBV3-2
clone_size: few
j_call: TRBJ1-1
cdr3_aa: CASSQFLSFTGYTEAFF
cdr3_nt: TGTGCCAGCAGCCAATTCCTTTCCTTCACAGGGTACACTGAAGCTTTCTTT

d_call: .
v_call: TRBV7-3
clone_size: .
j_call: TRBJ1-6
cdr3_aa: CASTLRRGQPYNSPLHF
cdr3_nt: TGTGCCAGCACCCTTAGACGTGGACAACCTTATAATTCACCCCTCCACTTT

d_call: .
v_call: TRBV18
clone_size: .
j_call: TRBJ1-5
cdr3_aa: CASSPGQGRIQPQHF
cdr3_nt: TGTGCCAGCTCACCAGGTCAGGGAAGGATTCAGCCCCAGCATTTT

d_call: .
v_call: TRBV4-2
clone_size: few
j_call: TRBJ2-7
cdr3_aa: CASSQAAGSYEQYF
cdr3_nt: TGTGCCAGCAGCCAAGCGGCAGGTTCCTACGAGCAGTACTTC

d_call: TRBD1
v_call: TRBV5-1
clone_size: .
j_call: TRBJ1-1
cdr3_aa: CASTPQTGITTEAFF
cdr3_nt: TGCGCCAGCACCCCGCAGACAGGGATAACCACTGAAGCTTTCTTT

d_call: .
v_call: TRBV7-7
clone_size: .
j_call: TRBJ2-1
cdr3_aa: CASSLGGTFLANEQFF
cdr3_nt: TGTGCCAGCAGCTTAGGAGGGACTTTTTTGGCCAATGAGCAGTTCTTC

d_call: .
v_call: TRBV5-1
clone_size: .
j_call: TRBJ2-3
cdr3_aa: CASSLAGGGTDTQYF
cdr3_nt: TGCGCCAGCAGCTTGGCCGGCGGGGGCACAGATACGCAGTATTTT

d_call: TRBD2
v_call: TRBV19
clone_size: .
j_call: TRBJ2-3
cdr3_aa: CASSIASGTISDTDTQYF
cdr3_nt: TGTGCCAGTAGTATTGCCTCCGGGACTATCTCTGACACAGATACGCAGTATTTT

d_call: .
v_call: TRBV19
clone_size: .
j_call: TRBJ1-2
cdr3_aa: CASSNPQGYYYTF
cdr3_nt: TGTGCCAGTAGTAACCCCCAGGGTTATTACTACACCTTC

d_call: .
v_call: TRBV6-5
clone_size: .
j_call: TRBJ1-1
cdr3_aa: CASSLVHRNTEAFF
cdr3_nt: TGTGCCAGCAGTCTAGTACACCGAAACACTGAAGCTTTCTTT

d_call: .
v_call: TRBV5-8
clone_size: .
j_call: TRBJ1-1
cdr3_aa: CASSGRENTEAFF
cdr3_nt: TGTGCCAGCAGTGGACGGGAGAACACTGAAGCTTTCTTT

d_call: TRBD2
v_call: TRBV7-9
clone_size: once
j_call: TRBJ2-7
cdr3_aa: CASSLERGLEEQYF
cdr3_nt: TGTGCCAGCAGCTTAGAGCGGGGCTTGGAGGAGCAGTACTTC

d_call: .
v_call: TRBV5-5
clone_size: .
j_call: TRBJ2-7
cdr3_aa: CASSRASYEQYF
cdr3_nt: TGTGCCAGCAGCCGAGCCTCCTACGAGCAGTACTTC

d_call: .
v_call: TRBV11-2
clone_size: .
j_call: TRBJ2-1
cdr3_aa: CASSLTAYNEQFF
cdr3_nt: TGTGCCAGCAGCTTAACAGCATACAATGAGCAGTTCTTC

d_call: TRBD1
v_call: TRBV29-1
clone_size: few
j_call: TRBJ1-1
cdr3_aa: CSVADRAMNTEAFF
cdr3_nt: TGCAGCGTAGCCGACAGGGCTATGAACACTGAAGCTTTCTTT

d_call: .
v_call: TRBV9
clone_size: once
j_call: TRBJ2-1
cdr3_aa: CASSFRTENNEQFF
cdr3_nt: TGTGCCAGCAGCTTCCGGACAGAAAACAATGAGCAGTTCTTC

d_call: .
v_call: TRBV5-6
clone_size: .
j_call: TRBJ1-1
cdr3_aa: CASNPDRRNTEAFF
cdr3_nt: TGTGCCAGCAACCCTGACAGAAGAAACACTGAAGCTTTCTTT

d_call: .
v_call: TRBV5-3
clone_size: .
j_call: TRBJ2-7
cdr3_aa: CARSGATQGRTYEQYF
cdr3_nt: TGTGCCAGAAGCGGAGCCACACAGGGCCGGACCTACGAGCAGTACTTC

d_call: .
v_call: TRBV27
clone_size: .
j_call: TRBJ2-3
cdr3_aa: CASSFARGGTDTQYF
cdr3_nt: TGTGCCAGCAGTTTCGCCAGGGGGGGCACAGATACGCAGTATTTT

d_call: .
v_call: TRBV6-5
clone_size: few
j_call: TRBJ1-5
cdr3_aa: CATKHDTGTHQPQHF
cdr3_nt: TGTGCCACCAAGCACGACACAGGGACCCATCAGCCCCAGCATTTT

d_call: .
v_call: TRBV10-3
clone_size: .
j_call: TRBJ1-1
cdr3_aa: CAIRDSPNTEAFF
cdr3_nt: TGTGCCATCAGGGACAGTCCGAACACTGAAGCTTTCTTT

d_call: .
v_call: TRBV5-3
clone_size: .
j_call: TRBJ2-6
cdr3_aa: CARSPGHGGASKNSSGANVLTF
cdr3_nt: TGTGCCAGAAGCCCGGGACACGGAGGCGCCTCCAAAAATTCCTCTGGGGCCAACGTCCTGACTTTC

d_call: .
v_call: TRBV10-1
clone_size: .
j_call: TRBJ2-1
cdr3_aa: CASSDQGSDEQFF
cdr3_nt: TGCGCCAGCAGTGATCAGGGGTCAGATGAGCAGTTCTTC

d_call: .
v_call: TRBV7-9
clone_size: .
j_call: TRBJ2-2
cdr3_aa: CASSLGGVTGELFF
cdr3_nt: TGTGCCAGCAGCTTAGGAGGAGTGACCGGGGAGCTGTTTTTT

d_call: .
v_call: TRBV6-5
clone_size: .
j_call: TRBJ2-3
cdr3_aa: CASRGRDGTDTQYF
cdr3_nt: TGTGCCAGCAGGGGGCGGGATGGCACAGATACGCAGTATTTT

d_call: .
v_call: TRBV5-6
clone_size: few
j_call: TRBJ1-2
cdr3_aa: CASSFSGHNYGYTF
cdr3_nt: TGTGCCAGCAGCTTCTCCGGACACAACTATGGCTACACCTTC

d_call: TRBD1
v_call: TRBV6-2/TRBV6-3
clone_size: .
j_call: TRBJ2-7
cdr3_aa: CASSDRDYEQYF
cdr3_nt: TGTGCCAGCAGTGACAGGGATTACGAGCAGTACTTC

d_call: TRBD1
v_call: TRBV5-4
clone_size: once
j_call: TRBJ2-7
cdr3_aa: CASSSAGQASYEQYF
cdr3_nt: TGTGCCAGCAGTTCCGCCGGACAGGCTTCGTACGAGCAGTACTTC

d_call: .
v_call: TRBV2
clone_size: .
j_call: TRBJ1-6
cdr3_aa: CASTPVRGALHF
cdr3_nt: TGTGCCAGCACCCCTGTTAGGGGCGCCCTCCACTTT